One sample yielded the 21 T cell receptor beta chains listed below, sequenced in a study of CD8+ T cells in alopecia areata (dated by TCRdb to the late 2010s). The treatment or condition label for this specimen denotes: oral pan-JAK inhibitor, 5-10 mg twice daily. The library was built by means of the immunoSEQ multiplex PCR assay. RNA was extracted from all samples and reverse transcribed into cDNA as template for TCR sequencing. TCRdb limited this immuneACCESS table to in-frame rearrangements with V and J called. A share of clones is missing; checked studies link under half to unresolved V genes, and the rest is unexplained. The sample table lists about 200,000 clones, around two fifths of them with a count of one. Together, the top ten hold 0.45% to 0.55% of the sample. The sample consisted of CD4+ T cells sorted from blood, taken between weeks 30 and 35, from a patient treated with tofacitinib. All receptors come from a human donor with alopecia areata.

This chain links TRBV20-1 with TRBJ1-1, with D hard to call. Deletions cut 7 bases from V and 1 base from J, with 4 bases between. CDR1 DFQATT and CDR2 SNEGSKA come from the germline V gene (reference sequence). This CDR3 is built from 10 residues. The CDR3 DNA is TGCAGTGTTGGGAACACTGAAGCTTTCTTT. Amino acid sequence: CSVGNTEAFF.

As DNA, the CDR3 is TGCAGCGTTAAGTCGGGGGCTATGTTTAACACTGAAGCTTTCTTT. As protein: CSVKSGAMFNTEAFF. This chain uses TRBV29-1 with TRBJ1-1; tentatively, D is TRBD1 (6 bases). Germline loops: CDR1 SQVTM, CDR2 ANQGSEA. V lost 5 bases and J lost 2, with 18 bases in between. The CDR3 has 15 residues.

The chain links TRBV5-4 to TRBJ2-7; D is ambiguous. Looked up from germline, CDR1 is SGHNT and CDR2 is YYREEE (reference sequence). The CDR3 is 12 amino acids. V lost 3 bases and J 0 bases, leaving 4 bases between the germline ends. The CDR3 protein is CASSSPSYEQYF. Written as DNA, the CDR3 is TGTGCCAGCAGCTCCCCCTCCTACGAGCAGTACTTC.

The chain employs TRBV29-1 and TRBJ1-2, with D possibly matching TRBD1 (5 bases). Trimming cost V 4 bases and J 8 bases, with 17 bases left between them. In germline, CDR1 is SQVTM, CDR2 ANQGSEA. This CDR3 region has 13 residues. CDR3 protein: CSVAGRQMGGYTF. DNA of the CDR3: TGCAGCGTTGCCGGTCGACAGATGGGCGGCTACACCTTC.

Turning to this clone: The junction does not match germline at one end; this may be a read error. This rearrangement joins TRBV7-7 to TRBJ2-1, with 9 bases aligning to TRBD2. The V gene's germline CDR1 is SSHAT and CDR2 FNYEAQ (reference sequence). CDR3 length equals 15 residues. The CDR3 bases are TGTGCTAGCAGCTCAGGGACTAGCCGCCTCAATGAGCAGTTCTTC. Translating gives CASSSGTSRLNEQFF.

This clone was counted only a few times. This chain connects TRBV10-3 to TRBJ1-4; D is possibly TRBD1 (5 bases). The CDR3 covers 14 residues. V was cut by 6 bases and J by 2 bases, with 10 bases left in between. CDR1 is ENHRY, CDR2 SYGVKD, per germline. The CDR3 DNA follows: TGTGCCATCAGCGAGCAGGGTACTAATGAAAAACTGTTTTTT. It specifies CAISEQGTNEKLFF.

V and J are TRBV18 and TRBJ2-4, with D hard to call. The germline V gene has CDR1 KGHSH and CDR2 LQKENI. V lost 3 bases to trimming and J lost 8 bases, with 5 bases between them. CDR3 length equals 11 residues. CDR3 sequence reads: CASSPADIQYF. The CDR3 DNA is TGTGCCAGCTCACCGGCGGACATTCAGTACTTC.

This rearrangement joins TRBV6-1 to TRBJ1-2; D unclear. With 5 bases removed from V and 4 bases from J, the gap between germline ends came to 14 bases. From germline, CDR1 is MNHNS and CDR2 SASEGT. The CDR3 is 14 amino acids. The CDR3: CASSRAGSSYGYTF. For the CDR3, the DNA is TGTGCCAGCAGTCGGGCAGGTTCCTCCTATGGCTACACCTTC.

This clone was detected a few times. This chain connects TRBV30 to TRBJ1-5; maybe TRBD1 (5 bases). CDR1 and CDR2 from the germline V gene are GTSNPN and SVGIG (reference sequence). The CDR3 extends over 15 amino acids. V was clipped by 3 bases and J by 6 bases, with 18 bases between them. The CDR3: CAWSVRGKGGQPQHF. The CDR3 DNA sequence: TGTGCCTGGAGCGTAAGGGGCAAAGGCGGTCAGCCCCAGCATTTT.

V gene TRBV6-1 combines with J gene TRBJ2-2; TRBD1 matches at 8 bases. The ends lost 6 bases at V and 4 bases at J; junction bases unmatched: 4. CDR3 length: 14 residues. Germline CDR1 MNHNS, CDR2 SASEGT. CDR3 in DNA: TGTGCCAGCAGATGGGACAGGTCCACCGGGGAGCTGTTTTTT. Translating gives CASRWDRSTGELFF.

This clone has only a few counts. This chain joins TRBV30 and TRBJ1-2; TRBD1 might be the D (5 bases). The CDR3 is 13 amino acids. Germline V gene lookup returns CDR1 GTSNPN and CDR2 SVGIG (reference sequence). Trimming took 8 bases from V and 4 from J, leaving 17 bases between them. The CDR3 nucleotides read TGTGCCAATCTCATGGATCAGGGCTATGGCTACACCTTC. This codes for CANLMDQGYGYTF.

As for this clone: One end of the junction does not line up with germline, which may come from a read error. The rearrangement uses TRBV5-4 and TRBJ2-3, with 9 bases that match TRBD1. This CDR3 is built from 15 residues. Germline values: CDR1 SGHNT, CDR2 YYREEE (reference sequence). The CDR3 DNA is TGTGCCAGCACCTTGCTTACAGGGGGCGCAGATACGCAGTATTTT. It specifies CASTLLTGGADTQYF.

The chain recombines TRBV4-2 with TRBJ2-7, with 12 bases identical to TRBD2. The germline V gene has CDR1 LGHNA and CDR2 YNFKEQ. The J segment lost 3 bases and the V segment lost 4 bases, leaving 1 base of the junction unmatched. The length of the CDR3 is 14 residues. CDR3 bases: TGTGCCAGCAGCCCTAGCGGGGGGGGCTACGAGCAGTACTTC. This encodes CASSPSGGGYEQYF.

The genes are TRBV7-3 and TRBJ2-6; tentatively, D is TRBD1 (5 bases). Trimming left V 5 bases short and J 0 bases short, with 14 bases between. CDR3 size: 17 residues. The germline CDR1 and CDR2 sequences are SGHTA and FQGTGA. The chain's CDR3 is CASSRTAGNSGANVLTF. As DNA, the CDR3 is TGTGCCAGCAGCCGAACAGCAGGGAACTCTGGGGCCAACGTCCTGACTTTC.

The chain recombines TRBV29-1 with TRBJ1-1; D might be TRBD1 (5 bases). The CDR3 runs 15 residues. V was shortened by 1 base and J by 0 bases, with 12 bases between the two germline ends. Germline V lookup: CDR1 SQVTM, CDR2 ANQGSEA. The CDR3 loop reads CSVEVGTRLNTEAFF. The CDR3 DNA reads TGCAGCGTTGAAGTGGGGACTCGGTTGAACACTGAAGCTTTCTTT.

This clone was seen a few times. V gene TRBV30 combines with J gene TRBJ2-7; D unclear. Germline CDR1 is GTSNPN and CDR2 is SVGIG (reference sequence). Trimming cost V 4 bases and J 3 bases, with 13 bases left between them. This CDR3 spans 13 amino acids. The CDR3 region is CAWTPGGDYEQYF. The CDR3 nucleotides read TGTGCCTGGACCCCTGGCGGCGACTACGAGCAGTACTTC.

The chain employs TRBV19 and TRBJ1-5; the D is unclear. The CDR3 loop spans 14 amino acids. V was trimmed by 5 bases and J by 3 bases, leaving 11 bases between them. CDR1 is LNHDA, CDR2 SQIVND, per germline (reference sequence). The CDR3 DNA follows: TGTGCCAGTAGTTCCCTAAGAGCCAATCAGCCCCAGCATTTT. It is translated as CASSSLRANQPQHF.

The chain is built from TRBV5-1 and TRBJ2-7; D gene ambiguous. CDR3 length: 14 residues. Trimming stripped 0 bases from V and 1 base from J, with 8 bases between. CDR1 and CDR2 (germline): SGHRS, YFSETQ. CDR3 in DNA: TGCGCCAGCAGCTTGGGACTGCCGTCCTACGAGCAGTACTTC. It yields the protein CASSLGLPSYEQYF.

The V call is TRBV25-1, the J call TRBJ2-5; 9 bases match TRBD1. Trimming removed 5 bases from V and 4 bases from J; junction bases left unmatched: 2. This CDR3 is built from 13 residues. CDR1 and CDR2 (germline): MGHDK, SYGVNS. The CDR3 reads CASSNRGRETQYF. CDR3 bases: TGTGCCAGCAGTAACAGGGGGCGAGAGACCCAGTACTTC.

For the CDR3, the DNA is TGCGCCAGCAGCTCTGAGGGACAGGCCTACAATGAGCAGTTCTTC. This codes for CASSSEGQAYNEQFF. The chain uses TRBV5-1 and TRBJ2-1; TRBD1 agrees at 8 bases. The CDR3 runs to 15 residues. From germline, CDR1 is SGHRS and CDR2 YFSETQ. V dropped 3 bases and J dropped 2; count of bases not matched to a gene: 4. Based on the CDR3 plus reference TRBV5-1 and TRBJ2-1, the full variable domain is KAGVTQTPRYLIKTRGQQVTLSCSPISGHRSVSWYQQTPGQGLQFLFEYFSETQRNKGNFPGRFSGRQFSNSRSEMNVSTLELGDSALYLCASSSEGQAYNEQFFGPGTRLTVL.

The rearrangement joins TRBV27 to TRBJ2-7; TRBD1 matches at 9 bases. Looked up from germline, CDR1 is MNHEY and CDR2 is SMNVEV (reference sequence). The junction had 6 bases not matched to a gene; V was cut back by 2 bases and J by 4 bases. This CDR3 has 15 amino acids. The CDR3, as DNA: TGTGCCAGCAGTTTAACCGGGACAGGGAAATACGAGCAGTACTTC. Protein: CASSLTGTGKYEQYF.